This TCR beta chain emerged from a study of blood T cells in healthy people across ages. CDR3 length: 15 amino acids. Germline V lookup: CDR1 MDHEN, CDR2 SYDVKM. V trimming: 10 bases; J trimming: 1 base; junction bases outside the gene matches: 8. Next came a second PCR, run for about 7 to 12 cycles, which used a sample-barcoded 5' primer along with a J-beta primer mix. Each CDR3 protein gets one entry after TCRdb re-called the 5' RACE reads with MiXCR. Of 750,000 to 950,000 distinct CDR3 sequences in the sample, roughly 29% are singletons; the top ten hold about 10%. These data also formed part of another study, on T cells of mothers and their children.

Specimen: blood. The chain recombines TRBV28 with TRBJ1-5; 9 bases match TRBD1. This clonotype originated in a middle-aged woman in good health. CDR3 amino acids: CATGGQGVSNQPQHF. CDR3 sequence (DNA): TGTGCCACTGGGGGACAGGGCGTAAGCAATCAGCCCCAGCATTTT. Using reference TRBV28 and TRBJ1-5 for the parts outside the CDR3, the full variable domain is DVKVTQSSRYLVKRTGEKVFLECVQDMDHENMFWYRQDPGLGLRLIYFSYDVKMKEKGDIPEGYSVSREKKERFSLILESASTNQTSMYLCATGGQGVSNQPQHFGDGTRLSIL.